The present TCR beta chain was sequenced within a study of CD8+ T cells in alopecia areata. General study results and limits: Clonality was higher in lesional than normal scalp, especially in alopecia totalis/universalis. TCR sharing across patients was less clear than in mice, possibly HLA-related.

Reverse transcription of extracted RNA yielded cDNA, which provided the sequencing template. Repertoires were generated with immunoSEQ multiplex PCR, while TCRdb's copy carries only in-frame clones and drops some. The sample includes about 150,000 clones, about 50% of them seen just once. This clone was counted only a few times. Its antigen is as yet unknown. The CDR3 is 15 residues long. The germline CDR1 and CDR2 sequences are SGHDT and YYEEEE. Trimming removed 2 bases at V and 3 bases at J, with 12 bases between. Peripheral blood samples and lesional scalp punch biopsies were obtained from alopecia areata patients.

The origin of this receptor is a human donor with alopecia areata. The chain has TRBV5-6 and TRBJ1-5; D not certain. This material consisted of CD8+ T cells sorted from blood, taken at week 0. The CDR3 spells CASSLSGRYNQPQHF. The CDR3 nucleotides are TGTGCCAGCAGCTTAAGCGGGAGATACAATCAGCCCCAGCATTTT.